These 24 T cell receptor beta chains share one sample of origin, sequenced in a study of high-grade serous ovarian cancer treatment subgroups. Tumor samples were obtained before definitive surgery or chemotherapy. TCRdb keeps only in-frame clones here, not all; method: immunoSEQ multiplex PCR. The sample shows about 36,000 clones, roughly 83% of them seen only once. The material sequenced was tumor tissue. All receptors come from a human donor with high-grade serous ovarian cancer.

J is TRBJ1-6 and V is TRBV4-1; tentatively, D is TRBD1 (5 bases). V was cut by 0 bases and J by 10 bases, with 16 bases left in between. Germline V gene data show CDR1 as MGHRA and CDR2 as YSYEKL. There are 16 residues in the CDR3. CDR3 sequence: CASSQEGRGLGSPLHF. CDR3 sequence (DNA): TGCGCCAGCAGCCAAGAAGGGCGGGGACTGGGGTCACCCCTCCACTTT.

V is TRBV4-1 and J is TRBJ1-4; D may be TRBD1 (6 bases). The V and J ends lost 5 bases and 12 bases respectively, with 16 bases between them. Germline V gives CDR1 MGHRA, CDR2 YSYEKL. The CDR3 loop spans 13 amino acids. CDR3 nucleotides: TGCGCCAGCAGCTGGACAGCAGCCGGAGAACTGTTTTTT. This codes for CASSWTAAGELFF.

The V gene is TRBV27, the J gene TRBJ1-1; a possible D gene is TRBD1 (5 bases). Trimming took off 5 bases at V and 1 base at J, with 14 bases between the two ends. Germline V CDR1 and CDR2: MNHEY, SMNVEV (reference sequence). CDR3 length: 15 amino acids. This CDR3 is CASSQTGWSNTEAFF. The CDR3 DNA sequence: TGTGCCAGCAGTCAAACAGGCTGGTCGAACACTGAAGCTTTCTTT.

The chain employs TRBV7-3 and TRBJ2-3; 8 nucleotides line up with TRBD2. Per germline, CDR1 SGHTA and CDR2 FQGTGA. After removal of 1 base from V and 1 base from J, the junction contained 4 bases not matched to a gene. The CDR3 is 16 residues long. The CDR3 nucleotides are TGTGCCAGCAGCTTAAGGTCACTAGCGGGCACAGATACGCAGTATTTT. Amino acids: CASSLRSLAGTDTQYF.

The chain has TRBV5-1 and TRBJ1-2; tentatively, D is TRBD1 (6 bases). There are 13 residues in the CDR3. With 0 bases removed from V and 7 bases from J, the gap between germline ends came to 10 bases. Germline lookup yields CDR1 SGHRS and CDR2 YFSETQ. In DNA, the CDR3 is TGCGCCAGCAGCTTGGAGGACAGACGTGGCTACACCTTC. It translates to CASSLEDRRGYTF.

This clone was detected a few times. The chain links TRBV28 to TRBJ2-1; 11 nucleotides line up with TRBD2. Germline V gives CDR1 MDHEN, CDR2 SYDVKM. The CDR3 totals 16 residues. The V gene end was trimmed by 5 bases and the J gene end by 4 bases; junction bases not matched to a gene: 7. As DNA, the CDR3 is TGTGCCAGCAGTCACCCTAGCGGGAGGCCGTACAATGAGCAGTTCTTC. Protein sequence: CASSHPSGRPYNEQFF.

CDR3: CATSTGGTEAFF. In DNA form, the CDR3 reads TGTGCCACTTCAACGGGGGGGACTGAAGCTTTCTTT. V is TRBV19 and J is TRBJ1-1; possible D gene TRBD1, 5 bases. Germline V gives CDR1 LNHDA, CDR2 SQIVND (reference sequence). The ends were cut back, 10 bases at V and 5 bases at J, with 14 bases in the middle. The CDR3 spans 12 residues.

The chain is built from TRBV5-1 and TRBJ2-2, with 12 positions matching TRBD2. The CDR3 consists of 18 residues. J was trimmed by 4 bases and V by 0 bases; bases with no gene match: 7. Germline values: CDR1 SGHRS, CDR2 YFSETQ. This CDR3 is CASSLGTSGIKGTGELFF. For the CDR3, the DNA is TGCGCCAGCAGCTTGGGGACTAGCGGGATAAAGGGCACCGGGGAGCTGTTTTTT.

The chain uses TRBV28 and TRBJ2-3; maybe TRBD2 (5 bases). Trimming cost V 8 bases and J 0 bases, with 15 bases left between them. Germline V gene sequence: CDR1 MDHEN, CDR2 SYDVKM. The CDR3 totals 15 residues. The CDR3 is CASGLSRSSTDTQYF. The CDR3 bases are TGTGCCAGCGGACTTAGCCGTTCTAGCACAGATACGCAGTATTTT.

The CDR3 here is CATSTSPSLVAAGGRGINEQFF. CDR3 nucleotide sequence: TGTGCCACCAGCACCAGCCCCTCTCTTGTAGCCGCAGGGGGCAGGGGCATCAATGAGCAGTTCTTC. The chain combines TRBV15 with TRBJ2-1; 8 nucleotides match TRBD1. The ends lost 4 bases at V and 6 bases at J; junction bases unmatched: 29. Germline assignment: CDR1 LNHNV and CDR2 YYDKDF (reference sequence). This CDR3 comprises 22 residues.

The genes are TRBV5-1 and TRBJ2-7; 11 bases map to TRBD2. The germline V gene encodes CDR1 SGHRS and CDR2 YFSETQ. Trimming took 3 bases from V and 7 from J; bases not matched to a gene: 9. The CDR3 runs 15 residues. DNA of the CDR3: TGCGCCAGCAGCTCAGAGACTAGCGGGACGCGGGAGCAGTACTTC. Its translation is CASSSETSGTREQYF.

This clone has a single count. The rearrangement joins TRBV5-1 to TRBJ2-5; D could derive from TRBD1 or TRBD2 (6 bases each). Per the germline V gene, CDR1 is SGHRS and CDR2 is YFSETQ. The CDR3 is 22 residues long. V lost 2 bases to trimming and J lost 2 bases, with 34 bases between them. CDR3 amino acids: CASSLPGAASPGPIQIQETQYF. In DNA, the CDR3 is TGCGCCAGCAGCTTACCGGGGGCCGCCTCCCCGGGACCGATCCAAATTCAAGAGACCCAGTACTTC.

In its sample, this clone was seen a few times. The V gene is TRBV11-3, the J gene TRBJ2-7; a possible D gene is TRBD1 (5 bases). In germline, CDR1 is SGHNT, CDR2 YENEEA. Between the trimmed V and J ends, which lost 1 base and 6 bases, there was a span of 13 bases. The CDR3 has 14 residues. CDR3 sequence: CASSLAMGPGEQYF. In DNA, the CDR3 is TGTGCCAGCAGCTTAGCGATGGGGCCCGGCGAGCAGTACTTC.

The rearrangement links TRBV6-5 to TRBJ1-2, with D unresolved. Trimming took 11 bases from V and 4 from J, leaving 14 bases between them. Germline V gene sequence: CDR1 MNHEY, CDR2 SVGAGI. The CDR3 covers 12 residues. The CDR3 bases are TGTGCCGGAACTGGGATTTTCTATGGCTACACCTTC. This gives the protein CAGTGIFYGYTF.

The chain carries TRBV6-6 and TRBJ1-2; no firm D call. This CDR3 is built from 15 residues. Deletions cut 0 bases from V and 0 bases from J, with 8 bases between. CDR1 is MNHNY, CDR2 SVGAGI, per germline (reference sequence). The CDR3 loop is CASSYSPGTNYGYTF. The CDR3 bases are TGTGCCAGCAGTTACTCGCCAGGTACTAACTATGGCTACACCTTC.

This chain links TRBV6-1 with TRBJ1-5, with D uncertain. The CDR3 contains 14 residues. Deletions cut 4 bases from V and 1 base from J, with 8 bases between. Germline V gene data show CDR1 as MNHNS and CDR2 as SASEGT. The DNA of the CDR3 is TGTGCCAGCAGTGTCCTGAAAAGCAATCAGCCCCAGCATTTT. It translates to CASSVLKSNQPQHF.

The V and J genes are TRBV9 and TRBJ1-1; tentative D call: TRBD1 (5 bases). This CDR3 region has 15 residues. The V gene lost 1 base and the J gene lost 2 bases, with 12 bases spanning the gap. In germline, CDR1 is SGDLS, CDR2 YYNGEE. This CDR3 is CASSVTGTVNTEAFF. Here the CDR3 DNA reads TGTGCCAGCAGCGTAACCGGGACGGTAAACACTGAAGCTTTCTTT.

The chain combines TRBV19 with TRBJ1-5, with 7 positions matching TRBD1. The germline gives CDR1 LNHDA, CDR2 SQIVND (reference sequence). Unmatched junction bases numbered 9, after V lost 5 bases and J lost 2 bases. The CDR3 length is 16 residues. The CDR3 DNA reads TGTGCCAGTAGTCCTCAGACAGGGTTGCGCAATCAGCCCCAGCATTTT. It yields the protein CASSPQTGLRNQPQHF.

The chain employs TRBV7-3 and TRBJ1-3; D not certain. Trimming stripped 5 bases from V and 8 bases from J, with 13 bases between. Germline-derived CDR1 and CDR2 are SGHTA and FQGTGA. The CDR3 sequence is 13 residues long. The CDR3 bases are TGTGCCAGCAGCCAGAGGGATTGTGACACCATATATTTT. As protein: CASSQRDCDTIYF.

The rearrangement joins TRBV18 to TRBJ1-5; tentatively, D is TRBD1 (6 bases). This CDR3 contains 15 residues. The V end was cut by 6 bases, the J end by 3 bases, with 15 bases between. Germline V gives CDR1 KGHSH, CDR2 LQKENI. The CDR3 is CASSLTGDNNQPQHF. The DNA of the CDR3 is TGTGCCAGCTCGCTGACCGGGGACAACAATCAGCCCCAGCATTTT.

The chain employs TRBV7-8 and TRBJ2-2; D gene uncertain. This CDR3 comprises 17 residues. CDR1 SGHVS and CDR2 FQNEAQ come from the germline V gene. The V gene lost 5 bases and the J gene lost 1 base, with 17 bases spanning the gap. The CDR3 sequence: CASSIRPFQENTGELFF. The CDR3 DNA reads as TGTGCCAGCAGCATCCGTCCCTTCCAGGAGAACACCGGGGAGCTGTTTTTT.

In DNA, the CDR3 is TGTGCCAGCAGCCCGGACAGGGCCCCCCAAGAGACCCAGTACTTC. Translation: CASSPDRAPQETQYF. The rearrangement uses TRBV28 and TRBJ2-5; the match to TRBD1 covers 8 bases. The CDR3 contains 15 residues. V shed 6 bases, J shed 1 base, and the junction held 7 bases outside the gene matches. Germline lookup yields CDR1 MDHEN and CDR2 SYDVKM.

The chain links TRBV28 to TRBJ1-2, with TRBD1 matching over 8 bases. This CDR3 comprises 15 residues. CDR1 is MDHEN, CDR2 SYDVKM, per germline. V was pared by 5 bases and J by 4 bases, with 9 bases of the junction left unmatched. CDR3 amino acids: CASSLNRGTFYGYTF. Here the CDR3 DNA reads TGTGCCAGCAGTCTAAACAGGGGGACCTTCTATGGCTACACCTTC.

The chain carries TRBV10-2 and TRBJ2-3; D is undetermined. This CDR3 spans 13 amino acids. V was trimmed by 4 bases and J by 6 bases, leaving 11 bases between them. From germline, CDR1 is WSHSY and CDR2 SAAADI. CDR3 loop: CASSGPIGDTQYF. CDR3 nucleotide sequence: TGCGCCAGCAGTGGGCCTATTGGGGATACGCAGTATTTT.